One and the same sample provided the 32 T cell receptor beta chains below, sequenced in a study of shared clonotypes between healthy human individuals. The table came from immunoSEQ multiplex PCR; TCRdb's copy has only in-frame clones and leaves some out. The sample includes under 550,000 clones, about 96% of them seen just once. Sequenced: naive CD4+ T cells sorted from blood. As for subset: CD45RA+ positively selected. Receptors originate from a woman between 25 and 40 years old in good health.

The V gene is TRBV7-9, the J gene TRBJ1-4; D unresolved. CDR3 length: 13 amino acids. Trimming removed 0 bases from V and 5 bases from J, with 4 bases in between. Germline V gives CDR1 SEHNR, CDR2 FQNEAQ (reference sequence). The CDR3 DNA reads TGTGCCAGCAGCTTAGCGCTAAATGAAAAACTGTTTTTT. Residues: CASSLALNEKLFF.

V usage is TRBV4-1 and J usage is TRBJ1-2; D is ambiguous. Looked up from germline, CDR1 is MGHRA and CDR2 is YSYEKL. The germline V and J ends were trimmed by 5 bases and 2 bases, with 12 bases remaining between them. CDR3 length: 14 amino acids. This CDR3 is CASSGWPRNYGYTF. CDR3 coding DNA: TGCGCCAGCAGCGGATGGCCAAGGAACTATGGCTACACCTTC.

As concerns this clone: Its ends do not fully match the called genes, so a read error is possible. The J gene is TRBJ2-1, the V gene TRBV6-5; 9 nucleotides agree with TRBD1. CDR1 and CDR2 (germline): MNHEY, SVGAGI. CDR3 size: 13 residues. CDR3 DNA: TGTGCCAGCAATTACAGGGGGCATAGTGAGCAGTTCTTC. Translation: CASNYRGHSEQFF.

This clone occurred a few times. At one end, the junction sequence differs from germline, possibly due to a read error. The genes are TRBV20-1 and TRBJ1-2, with TRBD1 matching 8 bases. CDR3 size: 10 residues. CDR1 and CDR2 from the germline V gene are DFQATT and SNEGSKA (reference sequence). The CDR3 protein is CSAQRAGGAF. DNA for the CDR3: TGCAGTGCCCAGAGGGCAGGGGGCGCCTTC.

The chain recombines TRBV7-9 with TRBJ2-1; D uncertain. V was pared by 1 base and J by 6 bases, with 13 bases between. The CDR3 sequence is 15 residues long. Germline V gene sequence: CDR1 SEHNR, CDR2 FQNEAQ (reference sequence). The CDR3 DNA reads TGTGCCAGCAGCTTAGGTACGGGTTTGGCCAATGAGCAGTTCTTC. Residues: CASSLGTGLANEQFF.

This chain joins TRBV28 and TRBJ2-7; weak D call: TRBD1 (5 bases). CDR1 and CDR2 (germline): MDHEN, SYDVKM. V was shortened by 3 bases and J by 9 bases, with 9 bases between the two germline ends. The CDR3 covers 11 residues. The CDR3 loop reads CASSFSGRQYF. CDR3 bases: TGTGCCAGCAGTTTCTCAGGGCGGCAGTACTTC.

This clone has just one count. The V call is TRBV5-1, the J call TRBJ1-4; no firm D call. V was pared by 3 bases and J by 3 bases, with 18 bases between. The CDR3 length is 17 residues. The germline gives CDR1 SGHRS, CDR2 YFSETQ. The DNA for the CDR3 is TGCGCCAGCAGCTGGGGTGCCGTTGCAGGAGCTAATGAAAAACTGTTTTTT. Translating gives CASSWGAVAGANEKLFF.

V is TRBV2 and J is TRBJ2-6; D remains ambiguous. This CDR3 is 18 amino acids long. V gave up 4 bases and J gave up 0 bases, with 16 bases separating them. Per germline, CDR1 SNHLY and CDR2 FYNNEI. The CDR3 DNA follows: TGTGCCAGCAGTGTACAGCTCCCAACCTTCTCTGGGGCCAACGTCCTGACTTTC. The encoded protein is CASSVQLPTFSGANVLTF.

The chain couples TRBV28 to TRBJ2-7, with 8 bases matching TRBD1. The CDR3 sequence is 15 residues long. Germline V gene sequence: CDR1 MDHEN, CDR2 SYDVKM. The V segment lost 4 bases and the J segment 2 bases; nucleotides outside the gene matches: 7. Here the CDR3 reads CASSSPPGGAYEQYF. CDR3 DNA: TGTGCCAGCAGTTCCCCCCCAGGGGGCGCCTACGAGCAGTACTTC.

The CDR3 region is CASTSFSGANVLTF. The CDR3 DNA is TGTGCCAGCACCAGTTTCTCTGGGGCCAACGTCCTGACTTTC. The chain has TRBV28 and TRBJ2-6; no clear D. The CDR3 has 14 residues. CDR1 and CDR2 (germline): MDHEN, SYDVKM. Trimming stripped 7 bases from V and 0 bases from J, with 7 bases between.

The chain combines TRBV5-6 with TRBJ1-4; 8 nucleotides match TRBD1. With V trimmed by 3 bases and J by 5 bases, 3 bases remained unmatched. This CDR3 has 14 amino acids. The germline gives CDR1 SGHDT, CDR2 YYEEEE. In DNA, the CDR3 is TGTGCCAGCAGCTGGACAGGGAACAATGAAAAACTGTTTTTT. It specifies CASSWTGNNEKLFF.

The chain is built from TRBV19 and TRBJ1-1; D call uncertain. This CDR3 is 18 amino acids long. The V end was cut by 3 bases, the J end by 2 bases, with 22 bases between. CDR1 is LNHDA and CDR2 is SQIVND in the germline V gene (reference sequence). This CDR3 reads CASSISEGIEKINTEAFF. The CDR3 nucleotides are TGTGCCAGTAGTATCTCCGAGGGAATTGAAAAAATAAACACTGAAGCTTTCTTT.

The gene calls are TRBV28 and TRBJ2-5, with 10 bases that match TRBD2. Germline V gene lookup returns CDR1 MDHEN and CDR2 SYDVKM. V lost 5 bases, J lost 5 bases, and 14 bases stayed unmatched. The CDR3 length is 17 residues. This CDR3 is CASSLVRTSGPVETQYF. The CDR3 DNA follows: TGTGCCAGCAGTCTGGTGAGGACTAGCGGACCTGTGGAGACCCAGTACTTC.

The chain recombines TRBV29-1 with TRBJ2-7, with 8 positions matching TRBD2. Germline V gene sequence: CDR1 SQVTM, CDR2 ANQGSEA. The CDR3 spans 17 residues. J lost 2 bases, V lost 3 bases, and 15 bases had no gene match. This chain's CDR3 is CSVEAGTRIAGTYEQYF. The DNA for the CDR3 is TGCAGCGTTGAGGCAGGGACGCGGATAGCGGGAACCTACGAGCAGTACTTC.

For this clone: This sample includes further DNA sequences coding for the same CDR3. The chain joins TRBV2 to TRBJ2-7; 8 nucleotides match TRBD1. V shed 6 bases, J shed 4 bases, and the junction held 2 bases outside the gene matches. Germline CDR1 and CDR2: SNHLY and FYNNEI. The CDR3 consists of 12 residues. The CDR3 DNA reads as TGTGCCAGCAGCGGGACAGGATACGAGCAGTACTTC. Amino acids: CASSGTGYEQYF.

V is TRBV28 and J is TRBJ1-2; possibly TRBD1 for D (6 bases). The V end lost 7 bases, the J end lost 2 bases, and 17 bases lay between the germline ends. The CDR3 extends over 15 amino acids. Germline lookup yields CDR1 MDHEN and CDR2 SYDVKM. CDR3 amino acids: CASNPHVGTNYGYTF. CDR3 bases: TGTGCCAGCAATCCTCACGTGGGGACAAACTATGGCTACACCTTC.

Here the CDR3 reads CASSRVWGRGVETQYF. CDR3 nucleotides: TGTGCCAGCAGCAGGGTATGGGGGAGAGGCGTGGAGACCCAGTACTTC. The chain carries TRBV7-2 and TRBJ2-5; D tentatively reads TRBD1 or TRBD2 (5 bases each). Germline V gene lookup returns CDR1 SGHTA and CDR2 FQGNSA. Trimming cost V 5 bases and J 5 bases, with 21 bases left between them. The CDR3 runs to 16 residues.

The gene calls are TRBV11-2 and TRBJ2-5; 7 nucleotides align to TRBD1. The CDR3 consists of 16 residues. The germline V gene encodes CDR1 SGHAT and CDR2 FQNNGV. Trimming at V came to 2 bases and at J to 2 bases, leaving 8 bases not matched to a gene. The CDR3 DNA reads TGTGCCAGCAGCTTAATAACAGGGGCGACTCAAGAGACCCAGTACTTC. It yields the protein CASSLITGATQETQYF.

The genes are TRBV11-1 and TRBJ2-7; D possibly corresponds to TRBD2 (6 bases). The CDR3 is 16 amino acids. V lost 1 base and J 3 bases, leaving 16 bases between the germline ends. CDR1 is SGHAT and CDR2 is FQDESV in the germline V gene (reference sequence). CDR3 sequence (DNA): TGTGCCAGCAGCTTAGTAGCGACCTCGGGGGTCTACGAGCAGTACTTC. Protein sequence: CASSLVATSGVYEQYF.

This clone appeared once. The V gene is TRBV28, the J gene TRBJ1-2; 8 bases are a match to TRBD1. V dropped 5 bases and J dropped 6; count of bases not matched to a gene: 2. The length of the CDR3 is 12 residues. Germline CDR1 is MDHEN and CDR2 is SYDVKM. CDR3 sequence: CASSKQGDGYTF. The CDR3 DNA follows: TGTGCCAGCAGTAAACAGGGGGATGGCTACACCTTC.

The V gene is TRBV19, the J gene TRBJ2-7; a possible D gene is TRBD2 (5 bases). V lost 1 base, J lost 2 bases, and 12 bases lay in between. The CDR3 is 15 amino acids. Germline V CDR1 and CDR2: LNHDA, SQIVND (reference sequence). This chain's CDR3 is CASSIVARGPYEQYF. The CDR3 nucleotides are TGTGCCAGTAGTATAGTAGCGCGAGGACCCTACGAGCAGTACTTC.

The V gene is TRBV6-1, the J gene TRBJ2-1; D unclear. Germline values: CDR1 MNHNS, CDR2 SASEGT. Trimming shortened V by 4 bases and J by 7 bases, and 20 bases separated the two germline ends. The length of the CDR3 is 16 residues. The CDR3 DNA is TGTGCCAGCAGTGTCCTACCTAAGACCGCTGGTAATGAGCAGTTCTTC. Translation: CASSVLPKTAGNEQFF.

Concerning this clone: At the DNA level, this CDR3 is encoded by other sequences in the same sample as well. This sequence joins TRBV5-1 and TRBJ2-7, with a tentative D call TRBD1 (5 bases). V lost 0 bases to trimming and J lost 1 base, with 5 bases between them. Per the germline V gene, CDR1 is SGHRS and CDR2 is YFSETQ. The CDR3 covers 13 residues. The CDR3 sequence: CASSLGQSYEQYF. In DNA form, the CDR3 reads TGCGCCAGCAGCTTGGGACAGTCCTACGAGCAGTACTTC. Full variable domain (outside the CDR3, taken from reference TRBV5-1 and TRBJ2-7): KAGVTQTPRYLIKTRGQQVTLSCSPISGHRSVSWYQQTPGQGLQFLFEYFSETQRNKGNFPGRFSGRQFSNSRSEMNVSTLELGDSALYLCASSLGQSYEQYFGPGTRLTVT.

The gene calls are TRBV10-3 and TRBJ2-3; the match to TRBD2 covers 9 bases. V dropped 4 bases and J dropped 3; count of bases not matched to a gene: 5. CDR1 and CDR2 from the germline V gene are ENHRY and SYGVKD. The CDR3 extends over 15 amino acids. The CDR3: CAISGTSAKTDTQYF. DNA of the CDR3: TGTGCCATCAGTGGGACTAGCGCTAAAACAGATACGCAGTATTTT.

The rearrangement uses TRBV5-1 and TRBJ1-1; D is unresolved. V gave up 0 bases and J gave up 4 bases, with 10 bases separating them. Germline CDR1 is SGHRS and CDR2 is YFSETQ. The CDR3 extends over 14 amino acids. This CDR3 is CASSLVDWGTEAFF. As DNA, the CDR3 is TGCGCCAGCAGCTTGGTAGATTGGGGCACTGAAGCTTTCTTT.

This chain links TRBV7-9 with TRBJ2-7; D is unclear. The CDR3 loop spans 13 amino acids. Germline CDR1 is SEHNR and CDR2 is FQNEAQ (reference sequence). Trimming removed 2 bases from V and 3 bases from J, with 8 bases in between. CDR3 coding DNA: TGTGCCAGCAGCTTAAACAGAGACTACGAGCAGTACTTC. This sequence encodes CASSLNRDYEQYF.

The chain couples TRBV28 to TRBJ2-1, with D perhaps TRBD1 or TRBD2 (5 bases each). V lost 8 bases and J 8 bases, leaving 16 bases between the germline ends. The CDR3 has 13 amino acids. Germline CDR1 is MDHEN and CDR2 is SYDVKM. CDR3 loop: CASGRPRGDEQFF. CDR3 bases: TGTGCCAGCGGAAGGCCGAGGGGCGATGAGCAGTTCTTC.

The chain recombines TRBV9 with TRBJ2-5; TRBD1 matches at 7 bases. Germline values: CDR1 SGDLS, CDR2 YYNGEE. This CDR3 is built from 15 residues. Trimming cost V 3 bases and J 5 bases; bases outside gene matches: 10. CDR3 bases: TGTGCCAGCAGCGCCCGACAGGGATTGGGGGAGACCCAGTACTTC. The encoded protein is CASSARQGLGETQYF.

This chain connects TRBV27 to TRBJ1-1; D possibly corresponds to TRBD1 (5 bases). Germline CDR1 is MNHEY and CDR2 is SMNVEV (reference sequence). This CDR3 contains 13 residues. V shed 2 bases and J shed 5 bases, with 9 bases lying between them. The CDR3 DNA reads as TGTGCCAGCAGTTTACGGAGGGGAACTGAAGCTTTCTTT. Translating gives CASSLRRGTEAFF.

The chain couples TRBV11-1 to TRBJ2-5; 9 bases map to TRBD1. The tail of the sequence fits TRBJ2-7 better, so the J call may be wrong. The CDR3 sequence is 14 residues long. Per the germline V gene, CDR1 is SGHAT and CDR2 is FQDESV (reference sequence). CDR3 in amino acids: CASSRRDRADEQYF. The CDR3, as DNA: TGTGCCAGCAGCCGCCGGGACAGGGCCGACGAGCAGTACTTC.

This clone has a single count. J is TRBJ2-7 and V is TRBV7-8; 9 nucleotides line up with TRBD1. Trimming at V came to 5 bases and at J to 7 bases, leaving 6 bases not matched to a gene. CDR3 length: 13 amino acids. The germline V gene encodes CDR1 SGHVS and CDR2 FQNEAQ. The CDR3: CASSAGQGEEQYF. The CDR3 DNA sequence: TGTGCCAGCAGCGCGGGACAGGGCGAAGAGCAGTACTTC.

The CDR3 DNA sequence: TGTGCCAGCAGTTTAAACCCAGGGGGCGCATCCTATAATTCACCCCTCCACTTT. Translated: CASSLNPGGASYNSPLHF. This chain joins TRBV28 and TRBJ1-6; 8 nucleotides agree with TRBD1. V shed 2 bases and J 1 base; nucleotides not matched to a gene: 7. This CDR3 comprises 18 residues. Germline V gene sequence: CDR1 MDHEN, CDR2 SYDVKM.